Listed here are 10 T cell receptor beta chains from one sample, sequenced in a study of blood T cell repertoires in COVID-19. Repertoires were generated with immunoSEQ multiplex PCR, while TCRdb's copy carries only in-frame clones and drops some. The table lists some 250,000 clones, around nine tenths of them singletons. Sequenced input: peripheral blood. All receptors come from a woman in her thirties or forties who had recovered from COVID-19.

The chain links TRBV29-1 to TRBJ2-3; no clear D gene. CDR1 is SQVTM, CDR2 ANQGSEA, per germline. The ends were cut back, 4 bases at V and 5 bases at J, with 13 bases in the middle. CDR3 size: 13 residues. Here the CDR3 DNA reads TGCAGCGTTGTTCCAGTTGGTGGAGATACGCAGTATTTT. This sequence encodes CSVVPVGGDTQYF.

The CDR3: CASSPPGAGGHQYF. CDR3 coding DNA: TGTGCCAGCTCACCACCGGGAGCGGGAGGGCACCAGTACTTC. The chain joins TRBV18 to TRBJ2-5; 10 bases match TRBD2. The germline V gene encodes CDR1 KGHSH and CDR2 LQKENI. The CDR3 is 14 amino acids. The V and J ends lost 0 bases and 10 bases, in that order; junction bases with no gene match: 5.

This clone was detected only once. The chain couples TRBV27 to TRBJ1-2, with 7 nucleotides matching TRBD1. The germline V gene encodes CDR1 MNHEY and CDR2 SMNVEV (reference sequence). The CDR3 has 17 residues. Trimming at V came to 5 bases and at J to 4 bases, leaving 16 bases not matched to a gene. The DNA for the CDR3 is TGTGCCAGCAGTCCCCAGGGGGGCGCGAGGCGGGTCTATGGCTACACCTTC. It is translated as CASSPQGGARRVYGYTF.

The chain joins TRBV7-8 to TRBJ2-3; 10 nucleotides align to TRBD2. The trim removed 1 base at V and 0 bases at J, leaving 13 bases unmatched. This CDR3 spans 20 amino acids. Germline lookup yields CDR1 SGHVS and CDR2 FQNEAQ. The CDR3 nucleotides are TGTGCCAGCAGCTTAGTCCCGATAGGTAGCGGGAGGACTAGCACAGATACGCAGTATTTT. It is translated as CASSLVPIGSGRTSTDTQYF.

V is TRBV15 and J is TRBJ1-6; TRBD1 aligns across 11 bases. Per the germline V gene, CDR1 is LNHNV and CDR2 is YYDKDF (reference sequence). The CDR3 has 15 amino acids. Trimming took 3 bases from V and 7 from J; bases not matched to a gene: 2. CDR3 amino acids: CATSRDRGRNSPLHF. The CDR3, as DNA: TGTGCCACCAGCAGGGACAGGGGGCGGAATTCACCCCTCCACTTT.

J is TRBJ1-5 and V is TRBV7-9, with 7 bases identical to TRBD1. The CDR3 loop spans 14 amino acids. The J segment lost 7 bases and the V segment lost 0 bases, leaving 3 bases of the junction unmatched. The germline gives CDR1 SEHNR, CDR2 FQNEAQ (reference sequence). The CDR3 DNA reads TGTGCCAGCAGCTTAGCCTCCAGGGGGCAGCCCCAGCATTTT. This sequence encodes CASSLASRGQPQHF.

The chain joins TRBV27 to TRBJ1-1, with D possibly matching TRBD1 (5 bases). Per germline, CDR1 MNHEY and CDR2 SMNVEV (reference sequence). CDR3 length equals 15 residues. The germline V and J ends were trimmed by 6 bases and 7 bases, with 21 bases remaining between them. The CDR3 DNA reads TGTGCCAGCAGGGGGCTCTGGAGCGCGGGGGGTGAAGCTTTCTTT. Translated, it gives CASRGLWSAGGEAFF.

The chain has TRBV6-5 and TRBJ1-1; 10 bases align to TRBD1. The trim removed 5 bases at V and 4 bases at J, leaving 4 bases unmatched. The CDR3 has 14 residues. Germline-derived CDR1 and CDR2 are MNHEY and SVGAGI. The CDR3 loop reads CASSLGQGRTEAFF. CDR3 DNA: TGTGCCAGCAGTCTGGGACAGGGGCGCACTGAAGCTTTCTTT.

In its sample, this clone was seen once. The chain uses TRBV5-1 and TRBJ2-3, with 8 positions matching TRBD2. Germline CDR1 SGHRS, CDR2 YFSETQ. V was pared by 6 bases and J by 5 bases, with 5 bases of the junction left unmatched. The CDR3 has 13 amino acids. CDR3 protein: CASTGLVLDTQYF. The CDR3 DNA follows: TGCGCCAGCACGGGACTAGTTTTAGATACGCAGTATTTT.

This clone has just a few counts. The chain has TRBV5-1 and TRBJ1-4; possible D gene TRBD1, 5 bases. V was cut by 0 bases and J by 7 bases, with 10 bases left in between. CDR3 length: 14 amino acids. Germline V gene sequence: CDR1 SGHRS, CDR2 YFSETQ. DNA of the CDR3: TGCGCCAGCAGCTTGGAGGGGATAGGTGAAAAACTGTTTTTT. Protein product: CASSLEGIGEKLFF. Full variable domain (missing parts from reference TRBV5-1 and TRBJ1-4): KAGVTQTPRYLIKTRGQQVTLSCSPISGHRSVSWYQQTPGQGLQFLFEYFSETQRNKGNFPGRFSGRQFSNSRSEMNVSTLELGDSALYLCASSLEGIGEKLFFGSGTQLSVL.